Presented here are 31 T cell receptor beta chains from one specimen sequenced in a study of post-analysis software for immune sequencing data (dated by TCRdb to about 2015). Overall study results and their limits: Roughly 5 TRBV segments, including TRBV5-6, TRBV5-1 and TRBV20-1, were significantly more frequent in patients than controls.

Receptor libraries were prepared by PCR. The data were produced on an Illumina HiSeq 2500. To reduce PCR and sequencing biases, unique molecular identifiers were incorporated into the TCR beta cDNA libraries. TCRdb reprocessing: public reads trimmed at Q25 with fastp, clones called with MiXCR, in-frame beta chains kept. Rows matching on CDR3 protein sequence are summarized as one entry with the most common DNA and genes. The sample contains approximately 460,000 distinct CDR3 sequences, under 55% of them found a single time. In total, the top ten clones hold roughly an eighth of the sample. Their specific antigens are unknown. Sequencing input: blood. These receptor sequences come from a girl aged 5-17 years with multiple sclerosis.

Only a few counts were recorded for this clonotype. The J gene is TRBJ2-1, the V gene TRBV4-3; the match to TRBD2 covers 8 bases. The CDR3 totals 17 residues. Losses at the gene ends were 4 bases for V and 1 base for J; bases not matched to a gene: 9. Germline assignment: CDR1 LGHNA and CDR2 YSLEER. The CDR3 region is CASSPYGSGTSYNEQFF. The DNA for the CDR3 is TGCGCCAGCAGCCCCTACGGTAGCGGGACATCCTACAATGAGCAGTTCTTC.

This clonotype was counted a few times. The chain uses TRBV7-6 and TRBJ2-7; 12 bases are a match to TRBD2. The trim removed 7 bases at V and 4 bases at J, leaving 5 bases unmatched. CDR3 length equals 14 residues. CDR1 and CDR2 from the germline V gene are SGHVS and FNYEAQ. Written as DNA, the CDR3 is TGTGCCAGCACCGGACTAGCGGGATCATACGAGCAGTACTTC. Translated, it gives CASTGLAGSYEQYF.

The chain couples TRBV11-2 to TRBJ2-7, with TRBD2 matching 12 bases. V lost 5 bases, J lost 6 bases, and 11 bases stayed unmatched. The germline CDR1 and CDR2 sequences are SGHAT and FQNNGV. This CDR3 comprises 16 residues. CDR3 amino acids: CASSQGTSGWTGEQYF. CDR3 in DNA: TGTGCCAGCAGCCAAGGGACTAGCGGGTGGACCGGCGAGCAGTACTTC.

This CDR3 reads CASSPTGFYEQYF. Here the CDR3 DNA reads TGTGCCAGCAGCCCTACGGGCTTTTACGAGCAGTACTTC. The chain is built from TRBV5-4 and TRBJ2-7; D remains unclear. The V and J ends lost 4 bases and 4 bases respectively, with 12 bases between them. The germline V gene encodes CDR1 SGHNT and CDR2 YYREEE (reference sequence). The CDR3 totals 13 residues.

The chain is built from TRBV3-1 and TRBJ2-1; no definite D call. In germline, CDR1 is LGHDT, CDR2 YNNKEL (reference sequence). Trimming shortened V by 4 bases and J by 8 bases, and 12 bases separated the two germline ends. There are 13 residues in the CDR3. CDR3 nucleotide sequence: TGTGCCAGCAGCCGTCGGCCCCCGGATGAGCAGTTCTTC. It encodes CASSRRPPDEQFF.

CDR3 sequence reads: CASSLGTSETYEQYF. The DNA of the CDR3 is TGTGCCAGCAGTTTAGGGACTAGCGAGACCTACGAGCAGTACTTC. The chain recombines TRBV12-3 or TRBV12-4 with TRBJ2-7; 9 bases agree with TRBD2. The CDR3 spans 15 residues. Trimming took 1 base from V and 2 from J; bases not matched to a gene: 3.

The V call is TRBV12-3 or TRBV12-4, the J call TRBJ1-2; D uncertain. Trimming removed 1 base from V and 8 bases from J, with 14 bases in between. CDR3 size: 14 residues. The CDR3 region is CASSLGPYLEGYTF. The CDR3 coding sequence is TGTGCCAGCAGTTTAGGTCCCTACCTAGAGGGCTACACCTTC.

The chain links TRBV2 to TRBJ2-7, with TRBD2 identical over 8 bases. The DNA end lines up better with TRBJ2-5; the J call may be wrong. Germline V gene data show CDR1 as SNHLY and CDR2 as FYNNEI. This CDR3 comprises 15 residues. This CDR3 reads CASSEYIGRGETQYF. The CDR3 DNA follows: TGTGCCAGCAGTGAATATATCGGGAGGGGAGAGACCCAGTACTTC.

This clonotype has just a few counts. The chain recombines TRBV27 with TRBJ2-4; TRBD1 aligns across 9 bases. The DNA end is more similar to TRBJ2-7, so the J call may be wrong. CDR3 size: 15 residues. In germline, CDR1 is MNHEY, CDR2 SMNVEV (reference sequence). The CDR3 sequence: CASSSPGQGRDEQYF. Written as DNA, the CDR3 is TGTGCCAGCAGTTCGCCGGGACAGGGACGAGACGAGCAGTACTTC.

This clonotype has more than one count but fewer than ten. The rearrangement links TRBV24-1 to TRBJ2-3, with D possibly being TRBD2 (7 bases). This CDR3 has 15 amino acids. Germline values: CDR1 KGHDR, CDR2 SFDVKD. The V gene lost 2 bases and the J gene lost 5 bases, with 13 bases spanning the gap. Here the CDR3 DNA reads TGTGCCACCAGTGATTATGGAGGGGGGGGAGATACGCAGTATTTT. Residues: CATSDYGGGGDTQYF.

The V call is TRBV27, the J call TRBJ1-4; D gene unclear. The CDR3 is 14 residues long. V was cut by 7 bases and J by 5 bases, with 14 bases left in between. Germline lookup yields CDR1 MNHEY and CDR2 SMNVEV (reference sequence). The CDR3 nucleotides read TGTGCCAGCACCTCACACACTGGCAATGAAAAACTGTTTTTT. Its protein is CASTSHTGNEKLFF. Complete variable domain (other parts from reference TRBV27 and TRBJ1-4): EAQVTQNPRYLITVTGKKLTVTCSQNMNHEYMSWYRQDPGLGLRQIYYSMNVEVTDKGDVPEGYKVSRKEKRNFPLILESPSPNQTSLYFCASTSHTGNEKLFFGSGTQLSVL.

This clonotype was seen a handful of times. The gene calls are TRBV20-1 and TRBJ2-1, with 7 bases lining up with TRBD2. Germline V gene lookup returns CDR1 DFQATT and CDR2 SNEGSKA (reference sequence). V gave up 0 bases and J gave up 1 base; unmatched junction bases: 6. The CDR3 is made up of 16 amino acids. The CDR3 DNA reads as TGCAGTGCTAGAGATATGGGGGAGGGGTCCTACAATGAGCAGTTCTTC. Translating gives CSARDMGEGSYNEQFF.

V and J are TRBV5-1 and TRBJ2-1; 9 nucleotides match TRBD2. Losses at the gene ends were 0 bases for V and 2 bases for J; bases not matched to a gene: 3. The CDR3 totals 16 residues. Germline V CDR1 and CDR2: SGHRS, YFSETQ. This chain's CDR3 is CASSLAQREAYNEQFF. CDR3 bases: TGCGCCAGCAGCTTGGCCCAGCGGGAGGCCTACAATGAGCAGTTCTTC.

The rearrangement links TRBV5-5 to TRBJ2-3; TRBD1 might be the D (5 bases). V was cut by 0 bases and J by 0 bases, with 14 bases left in between. CDR1 and CDR2 (germline): SGHKS, YYEKEE (reference sequence). The CDR3 covers 17 residues. The CDR3 here is CASSLEQGPSSTDTQYF. CDR3 DNA sequence: TGTGCCAGCAGCTTGGAGCAGGGCCCATCTAGCACAGATACGCAGTATTTT.

The gene calls are TRBV15 and TRBJ2-3; 10 bases are shared with TRBD1. Per germline, CDR1 LNHNV and CDR2 YYDKDF (reference sequence). The CDR3 covers 16 residues. V lost 0 bases to trimming and J lost 1 base; unmatched junction nucleotides: 1. CDR3 DNA sequence: TGTGCCACCAGCAGAGATGGGACAGGGGGCACAGATACGCAGTATTTT. It yields the protein CATSRDGTGGTDTQYF.

This clonotype was observed a few times. The V call is TRBV11-2, the J call TRBJ2-3; 9 positions agree with TRBD2. This CDR3 is 16 amino acids long. Looked up from germline, CDR1 is SGHAT and CDR2 is FQNNGV. Trimming removed 6 bases from V and 4 bases from J; junction bases left unmatched: 11. The CDR3 sequence: CASRKPGGRAADTQYF. DNA for the CDR3: TGTGCCAGCAGAAAACCGGGCGGGAGGGCCGCAGATACGCAGTATTTT.

As DNA, the CDR3 is TGTGCCAGCAGCCCTTTGTGGGGAGGGGAGACCCAGTACTTC. Translating it yields CASSPLWGGETQYF. The chain uses TRBV7-2 and TRBJ2-5; 7 nucleotides match TRBD2. CDR3 length: 14 residues. J gave up 5 bases and V 5 bases, and 8 bases lay outside the gene matches. Germline loops: CDR1 SGHTA, CDR2 FQGNSA.

This clonotype appeared a few times. The chain joins TRBV20-1 to TRBJ1-5; TRBD1 matches 7 bases. Germline V CDR1 and CDR2: DFQATT, SNEGSKA (reference sequence). V dropped 5 bases and J dropped 5; count of bases not matched to a gene: 3. The CDR3 has 12 amino acids. The CDR3 region has the DNA TGCAGTGCTTACAGGGGAGATCAGCCCCAGCATTTT. Amino acid sequence: CSAYRGDQPQHF.

The genes are TRBV20-1 and TRBJ2-5; 7 bases align to TRBD2. Germline CDR1 DFQATT, CDR2 SNEGSKA (reference sequence). This CDR3 region has 13 residues. The J segment lost 4 bases and the V segment lost 7 bases, leaving 9 bases of the junction unmatched. CDR3 protein: CSVGLAGAETQYF. The CDR3 bases are TGCAGTGTGGGGTTGGCGGGAGCAGAGACCCAGTACTTC.

The chain is built from TRBV20-1 and TRBJ2-5; no definite D call. The end of the DNA is better explained by TRBJ2-7, so the J call may be wrong. The CDR3 contains 12 residues. From germline, CDR1 is DFQATT and CDR2 SNEGSKA (reference sequence). The CDR3 region has the DNA TGCAGTGCTAGCCCTGACGGAACCGAGCAGTACTTC. It encodes CSASPDGTEQYF.

This clonotype was seen a few times. The rearrangement uses TRBV29-1 and TRBJ2-3; D is perhaps TRBD2 (6 bases). The germline V gene encodes CDR1 SQVTM and CDR2 ANQGSEA. CDR3 size: 15 residues. The ends were cut back, 6 bases at V and 3 bases at J, with 19 bases in the middle. CDR3 DNA sequence: TGCAGCGTCCGGGGGACTCCCACTTTTACAGATACGCAGTATTTT. Its translation is CSVRGTPTFTDTQYF.

This chain links TRBV29-1 with TRBJ2-7, with a weak D call TRBD2 (6 bases). Germline lookup yields CDR1 SQVTM and CDR2 ANQGSEA. V lost 7 bases to trimming and J lost 2 bases, with 12 bases between them. CDR3 length: 12 residues. CDR3 region: CSGWRGTYEQYF. The CDR3 DNA sequence: TGCAGCGGTTGGAGGGGCACCTACGAGCAGTACTTC.

The sample holds a few counts of this clonotype. V usage is TRBV10-3 and J usage is TRBJ2-1; D unclear. The germline V and J ends were trimmed by 2 bases and 11 bases, with 4 bases remaining between them. The CDR3 extends over 10 amino acids. The V gene's germline CDR1 is ENHRY and CDR2 SYGVKD. The CDR3 here is CAISEGQQFF. The CDR3 DNA reads as TGTGCCATCAGTGAGGGACAGCAGTTCTTC.

The rearrangement uses TRBV18 and TRBJ2-1, with D possibly matching TRBD2 (7 bases). This CDR3 is built from 14 residues. The germline V gene encodes CDR1 KGHSH and CDR2 LQKENI. V dropped 6 bases and J dropped 6 bases, with 15 bases sitting between them. The CDR3 protein is CASSPGGGSNEQFF. CDR3 in DNA: TGTGCCAGCTCGCCGGGGGGCGGTAGCAATGAGCAGTTCTTC.

The J gene is TRBJ1-5, the V gene TRBV19, with TRBD1 identical over 7 bases. The CDR3 runs to 14 residues. CDR1 is LNHDA and CDR2 is SQIVND in the germline V gene (reference sequence). J lost 7 bases, V lost 7 bases, and 10 bases had no gene match. CDR3 amino acids: CASTDRDRGQPQHF. CDR3 in DNA: TGTGCCAGTACCGACCGGGACAGAGGACAGCCCCAGCATTTT.

V and J are TRBV7-9 and TRBJ2-7; D uncertain. Germline V gene sequence: CDR1 SEHNR, CDR2 FQNEAQ (reference sequence). V gave up 3 bases and J gave up 1 base, with 13 bases separating them. The CDR3 extends over 15 amino acids. CDR3 sequence: CASSFESSQSYEQYF. CDR3 DNA sequence: TGTGCCAGCAGCTTTGAAAGCTCCCAATCCTACGAGCAGTACTTC.

The V gene is TRBV7-8, the J gene TRBJ2-1, with TRBD2 identical over 7 bases. CDR3 length: 15 residues. The V gene's germline CDR1 is SGHVS and CDR2 FQNEAQ. J was trimmed by 7 bases and V by 5 bases; bases with no gene match: 11. The CDR3 DNA is TGTGCCAGCAGCATGACTAGCCCTGAAGGGAATGAGCAGTTCTTC. This translates into CASSMTSPEGNEQFF.

This clonotype showed up just a few times. The chain combines TRBV27 with TRBJ2-7; no reliable D call. The ends were cut back, 3 bases at V and 6 bases at J, with 9 bases in the middle. Germline CDR1 is MNHEY and CDR2 is SMNVEV (reference sequence). This CDR3 is built from 12 residues. The CDR3 protein is CASSFLSGEQYF. Written as DNA, the CDR3 is TGTGCCAGCAGTTTCCTTTCGGGCGAGCAGTACTTC.

V gene TRBV2 combines with J gene TRBJ2-5, with D unclear. The J call could be wrong; TRBJ2-7 is a better fit for the DNA end. This CDR3 comprises 12 residues. The germline gives CDR1 SNHLY, CDR2 FYNNEI. The CDR3 DNA sequence: TGTGCCAGCGGCTTGAACGCCTACGAGCAGTACTTC. Translating gives CASGLNAYEQYF.

This clonotype was observed a few times. The chain joins TRBV2 to TRBJ1-4; D not certain. The CDR3 length is 11 residues. The V and J ends lost 5 bases and 7 bases respectively, with 5 bases between them. CDR1 and CDR2 from the germline V gene are SNHLY and FYNNEI. CDR3 DNA: TGTGCCAGCAGTTGGAGTGAAAAACTGTTTTTT. The encoded protein is CASSWSEKLFF.

Regarding this clonotype: An end of the junction does not agree with germline; a read error may underlie this. This chain links TRBV29-1 with TRBJ1-5; no clear D. The CDR3 is 13 amino acids. Germline assignment: CDR1 SQVTM and CDR2 ANQGSEA. DNA of the CDR3: TGCAGCGCTGAAGGCGAAGGAGGTCAGCCCCAGCATTTT. Translation: CSAEGEGGQPQHF.